This TCR beta chain was identified during a study of control samples from healthy donors and cancer patients. CDR3 length equals 13 residues. Germline CDR1 reads WNHNN; CDR2 reads SYGVQD (reference sequence). Trimming stripped 3 bases from V and 4 bases from J, with 9 bases between. Assay: immunoSEQ multiplex PCR; the TCRdb copy retains only in-frame clones and omits some. The sample consists of more than 85,000 clones, 85% to 90% of them appearing once. This receptor was taken from a woman aged 45-65 years in good health. This chain links TRBV10-1 with TRBJ2-5, with D perhaps TRBD1 or TRBD2 (6 bases each). Sequenced input: blood. The CDR3 spells CASSEGGRETQYF. The CDR3 coding sequence is TGCGCCAGCAGTGAAGGGGGGCGAGAGACCCAGTACTTC.